This T cell receptor (beta chain) comes out of a study of post-analysis software for immune sequencing data. Study-wide context: The disease courses spanned relapsing-remitting, secondary progressive and progressive-relapsing forms of multiple sclerosis. General study points: TRBV segments more frequent in patients than in controls numbered five and included TRBV5-6, TRBV5-1 and TRBV20-1. The normalized Chao1 diversity of multiple sclerosis patients was significantly lower than that of controls.

Presence of unique molecular identifiers characterized the TCR beta cDNA libraries. Approximately 0.5 million cDNA molecules were recovered from an input of 1 to 10 million T cells. TCRdb analysed the PCR reads with MiXCR anew, one entry per CDR3 protein. Here the sample spans about 540,000 distinct CDR3 sequences, 30% to 40% being singletons. This clonotype was observed a few times. The antigen remains unidentified. Germline V gene data show CDR1 as DFQATT and CDR2 as SNEGSKA (reference sequence). With V trimmed by 3 bases and J by 2 bases, 9 bases remained unmatched. This CDR3 is built from 16 residues.

The chain uses TRBV20-1 and TRBJ2-3; 9 bases line up with TRBD1. The specimen sequenced was blood. This receptor was taken from a girl aged 2 to 17 with multiple sclerosis. CDR3 sequence (DNA): TGCAGTGCTAGCCGGGACAGGGAAACCCTCACAGATACGCAGTATTTT. Amino acid sequence: CSASRDRETLTDTQYF.